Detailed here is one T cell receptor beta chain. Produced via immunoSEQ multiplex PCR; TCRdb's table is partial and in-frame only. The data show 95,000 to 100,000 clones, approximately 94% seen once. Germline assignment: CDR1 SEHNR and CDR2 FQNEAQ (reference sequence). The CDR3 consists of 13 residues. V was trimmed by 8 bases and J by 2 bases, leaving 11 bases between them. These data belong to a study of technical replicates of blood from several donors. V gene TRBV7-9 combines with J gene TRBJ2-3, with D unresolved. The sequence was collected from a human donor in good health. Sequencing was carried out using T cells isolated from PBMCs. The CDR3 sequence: CASRTKTTDTQYF. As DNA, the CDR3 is TGTGCCAGCCGTACTAAGACCACAGATACGCAGTATTTT.